These 4 T cell receptor beta chains share one sample of origin, sequenced in a study of T-cell reconstitution after alpha-beta-depleted transplantation in children. The authors prepared the TCRbeta library with unique molecular identifiers. TCRdb reprocessed the PCR reads with MiXCR, giving one entry per CDR3 protein. The table has 200,000 or so distinct CDR3 sequences, 5% to 7.5% seen once. The specimen comprised PBMCs, sampled before TCRalphabeta/CD19-depleted stem cell transplant. All receptors derive from a girl in the first two years of life with combined immunodeficiency, due to receive a stem cell transplant.

This clonotype has ten or more counts. This rearrangement joins TRBV20-1 to TRBJ2-3; 7 bases align to TRBD1. The CDR3 totals 15 residues. Germline V CDR1 and CDR2: DFQATT, SNEGSKA (reference sequence). The ends lost 0 bases at V and 5 bases at J; junction bases unmatched: 8. In DNA form, the CDR3 reads TGCAGTGCTAGAGATGGAAGGGGGCATAAAGATACGCAGTATTTT. Protein: CSARDGRGHKDTQYF.

This clonotype was picked up a small number of times. V and J are TRBV7-2 and TRBJ2-1; D gene unclear. The CDR3 contains 16 residues. V dropped 0 bases and J dropped 0 bases, with 9 bases sitting between them. The germline V gene encodes CDR1 SGHTA and CDR2 FQGNSA. Written as DNA, the CDR3 is TGTGCCAGCAGCTTAGCAATCTGGAGCTCCTACAATGAGCAGTTCTTC. It yields the protein CASSLAIWSSYNEQFF.

This clonotype was recorded many times. This chain joins TRBV7-8 and TRBJ2-1; 10 nucleotides match TRBD2. Trimming took 7 bases from V and 8 from J; bases not matched to a gene: 14. The germline gives CDR1 SGHVS, CDR2 FQNEAQ. CDR3 length equals 16 residues. The DNA of the CDR3 is TGTGCCAGCACCACCCCCCTAGCGGGAGTCTGGGATGAGCAGTTCTTC. Its protein is CASTTPLAGVWDEQFF.

There are many counts of this clonotype. The CDR3 region has the DNA TGCGCCAGCAGTTGGCGGGGGAGCTCCTACAATGAGCAGTTCTTC. This encodes CASSWRGSSYNEQFF. This sequence joins TRBV5-1 and TRBJ2-1; 7 positions match TRBD2. J gave up 0 bases and V 5 bases, and 5 bases lay outside the gene matches. This CDR3 has 15 residues. Germline V gives CDR1 SGHRS, CDR2 YFSETQ.